This T cell receptor (beta chain) was identified in a study of CXCR3-negative and CXCR3-positive naive CD8 T cells. General study results and limits: Fresh PBMCs served for most assays, and CXCR3 expression fell partially after cryopreservation. Researchers reported similar TRBV-TRBJ usage in naive CXCR3-negative and CXCR3-positive cells, though memory differed. Relative to memory CD8+ cells, whose diversity was much lower, both naive subsets had comparably high diversity.

The CDR3 extends over 14 amino acids. Germline V lookup: CDR1 MNHEY, CDR2 SVGEGT. Naive CD8+ T cells showed a CD45RO-CCR7+CD27+CD95- phenotype. UMI-labeled TRB cDNA libraries were prepared by 5' RACE. TCRdb processed the 5' RACE reads again and assigns one entry to each CDR3 protein, with no DNA. The sample shows 100,000 or so distinct CDR3 sequences, and approximately 1.7% sits with its ten largest clones. Concerning this clonotype: Its specificity is unknown.

Material: naive CXCR3- CD8+ T cells from blood. Subset here: CD45RO-CCR7+CD27+CD95- naive CD8+ T cells lacking CXCR3 (TNR3-). The genes are TRBV6-2 or TRBV6-3 and TRBJ2-2. The sequence was collected from a human donor in good health. Some clones in this sample may be carry-over from other donors' samples. The CDR3 spells CASSVMAGTGELFF.